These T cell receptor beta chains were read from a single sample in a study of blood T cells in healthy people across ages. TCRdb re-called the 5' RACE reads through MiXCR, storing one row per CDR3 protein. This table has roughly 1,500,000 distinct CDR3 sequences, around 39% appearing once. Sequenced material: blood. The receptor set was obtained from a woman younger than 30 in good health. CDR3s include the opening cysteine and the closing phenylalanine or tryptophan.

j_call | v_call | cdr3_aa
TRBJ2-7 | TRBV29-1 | CSVGAGYEQYF
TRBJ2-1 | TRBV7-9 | CASSVLGDNEQFF
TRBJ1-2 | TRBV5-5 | CASSSTEFYGYTF
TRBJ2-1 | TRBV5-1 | CASSWASGTDNEQFF
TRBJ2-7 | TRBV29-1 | CSATRQGRQYEQYF
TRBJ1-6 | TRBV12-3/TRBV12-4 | CASSSSPSRSSYNSPLHF
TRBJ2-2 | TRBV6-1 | CASRGTTGSTGELFF
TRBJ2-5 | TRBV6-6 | CASSRVGPQETQYF
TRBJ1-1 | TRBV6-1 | CASSVSWGLPVPEAFF
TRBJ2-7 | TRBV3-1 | CASSQDPARLAVYEQYF
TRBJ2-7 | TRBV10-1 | CASSESGLGDSEQYF
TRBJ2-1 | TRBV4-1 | CASSQDRWDEQFF
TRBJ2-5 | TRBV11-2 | CASGGVQETQYF
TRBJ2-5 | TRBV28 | CASSPGGRGYLEETQYF
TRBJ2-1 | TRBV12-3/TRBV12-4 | CASSPGGLEAYEQFF
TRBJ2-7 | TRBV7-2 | CASSLKREGSYEQYF
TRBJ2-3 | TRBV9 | CASRTGLTFGVWGLAGGTDTQYF
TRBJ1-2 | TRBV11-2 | CASSAYGNYGYTF
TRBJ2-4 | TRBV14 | CASSHGGIIAKNIQYF
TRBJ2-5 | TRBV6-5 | CASSYWDRPGETQYF
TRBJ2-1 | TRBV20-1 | CSARVRLAGSFTGDEQFF
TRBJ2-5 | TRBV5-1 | CASTSPVAGGETQYF
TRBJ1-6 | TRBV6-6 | CASKEKSSYNSPLHF
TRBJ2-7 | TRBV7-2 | CASTPRTGAELISYEQYF
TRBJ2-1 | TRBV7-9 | CASSLETLGGEQFF
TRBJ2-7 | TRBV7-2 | CASSLSGQGSPSYEQYF
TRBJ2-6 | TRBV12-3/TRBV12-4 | CASSFRAGGFSGANVLTF
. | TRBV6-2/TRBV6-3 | CASSGTSSYNEQYF
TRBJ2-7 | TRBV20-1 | CSARLKHSGTLSSYEQYF
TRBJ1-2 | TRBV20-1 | CSASQPTGNYGYTF
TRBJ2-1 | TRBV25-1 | CASSASGGLPYNEQFF
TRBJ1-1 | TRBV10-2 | CASGPGQGRGNTEAFF
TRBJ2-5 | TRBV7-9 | CASSLAVGWKETQYF
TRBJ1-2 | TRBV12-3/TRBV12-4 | CASSLDGMNYGYTF
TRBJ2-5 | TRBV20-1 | CSAPSSGSGETQYF
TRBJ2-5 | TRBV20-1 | CSARGTGGEETQYF
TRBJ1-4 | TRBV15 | CATSRDRVLEKLFF
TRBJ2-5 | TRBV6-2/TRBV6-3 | CASSRDQAQETQYF
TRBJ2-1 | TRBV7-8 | CASSKPGHPYNEQFF
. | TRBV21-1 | CASSETRGYGYEQYF
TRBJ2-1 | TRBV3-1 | CASSHGLAAEQFF
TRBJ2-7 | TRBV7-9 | CASSLELLRGRYEQYF
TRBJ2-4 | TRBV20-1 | CSARTTNKNIQYF
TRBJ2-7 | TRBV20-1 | CSATGLSSYEQYF
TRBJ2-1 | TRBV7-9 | CASSPSRLAGTYNEQFF
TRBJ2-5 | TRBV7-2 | CASSLAGLAGGTETQYF
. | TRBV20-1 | CSAEIVNEQYF
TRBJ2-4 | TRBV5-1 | CASSPGLTNIQYF
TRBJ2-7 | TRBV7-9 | CASSNGLYEQYF
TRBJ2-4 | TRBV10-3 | CAISEPPSAKNIQYF
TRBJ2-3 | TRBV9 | CASSGSGGPRVSRDTRYF
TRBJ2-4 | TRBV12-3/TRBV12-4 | CASSLSGGTIQYF
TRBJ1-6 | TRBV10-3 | CAISVGQGTNSPLHF
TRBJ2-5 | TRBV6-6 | CASSYSGSGTEAQYF
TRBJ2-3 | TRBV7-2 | CASSFKTSGSSDTQYF
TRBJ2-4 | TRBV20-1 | CSAQNLLGLAGGLAKNIQYF
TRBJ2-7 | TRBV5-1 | CASRRPGTDEQYF